The 3 T cell receptor beta chains in this list originate from one sample, sequenced in a study of blood T cells in healthy people across ages (dated by TCRdb to between 2015 and 2016). Libraries came from 5' RACE. Instrument on record: Illumina HiSeq 2500. A second PCR of about 6 to 11 cycles was run with a J-beta primer mix and a sample-barcoded 5' primer. The public reads were run again by TCRdb, first through fastp at Q25 and then through MiXCR, and only productive beta chains were kept. Merged by CDR3 protein, the rows form single entries marked with the most common genes and DNA. This sample comprises some 1.5 million distinct CDR3 sequences, roughly 43% of them detected only once. The ten most abundant clones make up less than 5% of the sample. Sequencing was performed on blood. The source is a young woman in good health.

The J gene is TRBJ2-3, the V gene TRBV27, with D perhaps TRBD1 or TRBD2 (5 bases each). This CDR3 has 16 amino acids. V shed 6 bases and J shed 5 bases, with 21 bases lying between them. Germline V gives CDR1 MNHEY, CDR2 SMNVEV (reference sequence). This CDR3 is CASRATGRLDGDTQYF. The CDR3 region has the DNA TGTGCCAGCAGAGCGACGGGGCGGTTGGACGGAGATACGCAGTATTTT.

The genes are TRBV12-3 or TRBV12-4 and TRBJ1-1, with 9 nucleotides matching TRBD1. CDR3 size: 13 residues. Trimming took 6 bases from V and 4 from J; bases not matched to a gene: 3. DNA for the CDR3: TGTGCCAGCAGACAGGGGGCGAGCACTGAAGCTTTCTTT. Protein: CASRQGASTEAFF.

The V call is TRBV6-2 or TRBV6-3, the J call TRBJ2-4; no clear D gene. The J call is in doubt because the DNA end fits TRBJ2-7 better. Germline V CDR1 and CDR2: MNHEY, SVGEGT. The CDR3 is made up of 10 amino acids. The CDR3 DNA follows: TGTGCCACCGGAGTCAGCGAGCAGTACTTC. Translation: CATGVSEQYF.